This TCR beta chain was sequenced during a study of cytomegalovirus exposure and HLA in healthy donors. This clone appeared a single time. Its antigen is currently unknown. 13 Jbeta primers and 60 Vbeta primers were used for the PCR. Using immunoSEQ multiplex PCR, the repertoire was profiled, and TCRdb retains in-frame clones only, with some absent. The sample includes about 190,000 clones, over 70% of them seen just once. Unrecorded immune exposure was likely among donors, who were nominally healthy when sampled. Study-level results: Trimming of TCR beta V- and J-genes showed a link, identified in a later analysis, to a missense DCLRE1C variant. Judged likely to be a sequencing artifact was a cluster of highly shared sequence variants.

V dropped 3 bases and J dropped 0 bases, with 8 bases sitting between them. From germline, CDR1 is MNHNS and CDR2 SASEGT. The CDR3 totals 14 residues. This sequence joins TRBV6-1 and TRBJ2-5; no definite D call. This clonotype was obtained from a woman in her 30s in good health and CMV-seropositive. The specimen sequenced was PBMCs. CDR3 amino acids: CASSDGGNQETQYF. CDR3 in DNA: TGTGCCAGCAGTGATGGCGGTAACCAAGAGACCCAGTACTTC.